This T cell receptor (beta chain) was captured in a study of blood T cell repertoires in COVID-19 (dated by TCRdb to between 2020 and 2021). With respect to the entire study: Samples from collaborators originated in the United States, Italy and Spain and spanned both the acute and convalescent phases of COVID-19. Subjects who had been exposed to COVID-19, were actively infected with it, or had recovered from it provided the deeply sampled blood TCRbeta repertoires that made up the dataset. A de-identified subject ID, COVID-19 status, age in years and sex were almost always included in the sample metadata. The material from the prospective study consisted of cDNA or gDNA derived from T cells, B-cell-depleted T cells, or PBMCs. Samples were obtained from the ongoing ImmuneRACE study (first 160 participants) and from 1,254 subjects provided by 6 global collaborators. A freely available public database, intended as a resource for researchers studying the immune response to SARS-CoV-2, is where the repertoires were released. Where available, HLA class I and class II types were obtained from metadata supplied by the sample provider rather than from assay-based typing. On the study overall, not on this receptor specifically: How much clinical and demographic metadata was included differed by source and by participant, and the metadata was provided uncurated.

The immunoSEQ Assay, a bias-controlled multiplex PCR, was used to amplify TCRbeta CDR3 regions from genomic DNA. The source study handled its data this way. Nucleated cell counts per sample were estimated from amplification of reference gene primers within the assay. To quantify the absolute abundance of each unique TCRbeta CDR3 rearrangement, sequence reads were collapsed and filtered. For each sample, productive Simpson clonality was calculated as the square root of Simpson's diversity index across productive rearrangements. TCRdb mirrors the immuneACCESS table, restricted to in-frame sequences. Some clones are absent from its copies; in checked studies, under half trace to an unresolved V gene, and the reason for the others is unknown. V and J calls plus clone size are reproduced from that table; the DNA served to infer D and trimming. This sample is represented by 410,000 or so clones; roughly 89% of them were singletons. The top ten clones comprise approximately 1.5% of the sample.

Each collaborating institution followed its own protocols to collect whole blood in K2EDTA tubes. For TCRbeta analysis, collaborators shipped samples as frozen whole blood, isolated PBMCs, or DNA extracted from either of those sample types. V sheds 5 bases and J sheds 3 bases, leaving 14 bases between their ends. Taken from the germline V gene (reference sequence), the CDR1 and CDR2 loops are MNHEY and SMNVEV. Its CDR3 holds 14 amino acids, cysteine through phenylalanine. The retained sequence is limited to the CDR3, 42 bases, with the frame set at the first base. On this clone: Its cognate antigen has yet to be identified. The sample holds no much larger clone one base away, and base qualities are not on file.

The specimen sequenced was peripheral blood. This sequence originates from a woman aged 25 to 45 with active or convalescent COVID-19. Here the chain combines TRBV27 and TRBJ2-7, with a tentative D gene TRBD1 over 6 matching bases. The DNA is as follows: TGTGCCAGCAGTCTAAACCGGGACAACTACGAGCAGTACTTC. The translation is CASSLNRDNYEQYF.